The rows below give T cell receptor beta chains drawn from one sample of a study of T cell responses to AZD1222 COVID-19 vaccine. Some clones are missing from TCRdb's copy, which holds only in-frame ones; the method was immunoSEQ multiplex PCR. The repertoire holds about 120,000 clones, with about nine tenths as singletons. This specimen was peripheral blood, taken on day 0 of AZD1222 vaccination. The source is an adult in good health. The CDR3 runs from the conserved cysteine through the conserved F or W. The order of the fields is CDR3 protein, CDR3 DNA, clone size, V gene, J gene, D gene. A D gene is named only where the DNA matches it firmly. A clone size is listed for some rows: how often the clone was seen (once, few, many), or a class if it is expanded.

CASSFGVQSGNTIYF	TGTGCCAGCAGCTTTGGGGTCCAGTCTGGAAACACCATATATTTT	.	TRBV5-5	TRBJ1-3	.
CAWSAGTGFTDTQYF	TGTGCCTGGAGCGCCGGGACAGGCTTCACAGATACGCAGTATTTT	.	TRBV30	TRBJ2-3	TRBD1
CASGPGIGYF	TGTGCTAGTGGTCCAGGGATCGGGTACTTC	.	TRBV12-5	TRBJ2-7	.
CASSLAGTGDYEQYF	TGTGCCAGCAGCTTGGCCGGGACAGGGGACTACGAGCAGTACTTC	.	TRBV5-4	TRBJ2-7	TRBD1
CASSGTSGTYEQYF	TGCGCCAGCAGCGGGACTAGCGGGACTTACGAGCAGTACTTC	few	TRBV4-1	TRBJ2-7	TRBD2
CASSLIIQSGLVTQYF	TGCGCCAGCAGCTTGATAATCCAAAGCGGACTTGTTACGCAGTATTTT	.	TRBV5-1	TRBJ2-3	.
CASSPYRAPEGTGELFF	TGTGCCAGCAGTCCCTACCGGGCCCCTGAAGGCACCGGGGAGCTGTTTTTT	.	TRBV27	TRBJ2-2	.
CASSSGTSGLQTQYF	TGTGCCAGCAGTTCCGGGACTAGCGGCTTGCAGACCCAGTACTTC	.	TRBV11-3	TRBJ2-5	TRBD2
CASSLGLVATYEQYF	TGTGCCAGCAGCTTAGGCCTAGTCGCGACCTACGAGCAGTACTTC	.	TRBV11-3	TRBJ2-7	.
CASSSRTEQETQYF	TGTGCCAGCAGCTCCCGGACGGAACAAGAGACCCAGTACTTC	.	TRBV7-6	TRBJ2-5	.
CASSLLDRADTEAFF	TGCGCCAGCAGCCTCCTAGACAGGGCGGACACTGAAGCTTTCTTT	.	TRBV4-3	TRBJ1-1	TRBD1
CARSRGLEEKLFF	TGTGCCAGAAGCAGGGGGCTAGAGGAAAAACTGTTTTTT	once	TRBV5-3	TRBJ1-4	TRBD1
CASSQAWNTGELFF	TGCGCCAGCAGCCAAGCTTGGAATACCGGGGAGCTGTTTTTT	.	TRBV4-3	TRBJ2-2	.
CASRVNGGHTGELFF	TGTGCCAGTAGGGTAAACGGGGGGCACACCGGGGAGCTGTTTTTT	.	TRBV19	TRBJ2-2	.
CASSLAGQPQHF	TGTGCCAGCAGCTTAGCCGGTCAGCCCCAGCATTTT	.	TRBV7-2	TRBJ1-5	.
CASSPRLAGGYEQYF	TGTGCCAGCAGTCCCCGACTAGCGGGAGGCTACGAGCAGTACTTC	.	TRBV27	TRBJ2-7	TRBD2
CASTKTLGRSPSYNSPLHF	TGTGCCAGCACCAAAACTCTGGGGCGTTCGCCCTCCTATAATTCACCCCTCCACTTT	.	TRBV5-4	TRBJ1-6	.
CATGSLNTGELFF	TGTGCTACAGGGTCCCTTAACACCGGGGAGCTGTTTTTT	.	TRBV6-5	TRBJ2-2	.
CASSIPDKPWPLHF	TGTGCCAGCAGTATCCCCGACAAGCCTTGGCCCCTCCACTTT	.	TRBV6-6	TRBJ1-6	.
CSVGLAGRSETQYF	TGCAGCGTGGGGCTAGCGGGAAGGTCGGAGACCCAGTACTTC	.	TRBV29-1	TRBJ2-5	TRBD2
CATSDSTSGGAQETQYF	TGTGCCACCAGTGATTCTACTAGCGGGGGGGCCCAAGAGACCCAGTACTTC	.	TRBV24-1	TRBJ2-5	TRBD2
CASRGLGMNTEAFF	TGTGCCAGTAGGGGCCTGGGCATGAACACTGAAGCTTTCTTT	.	TRBV19	TRBJ1-1	.
CASSLTPGTGGNGYTF	TGTGCCAGCAGCTTAACCCCCGGGACAGGGGGCAATGGCTACACCTTC	.	TRBV7-2	TRBJ1-2	TRBD1
CASSRIEGLSTDTQYF	TGTGCCAGCAGCCGCATCGAGGGGCTCAGCACAGATACGCAGTATTTT	.	TRBV14	TRBJ2-3	.
CASSDGGATHEQYF	TGTGCCAGCAGCGACGGGGGCGCAACTCACGAGCAGTACTTC	.	TRBV9	TRBJ2-7	.
CASSLVGVGYGYTF	TGTGCCAGCAGCTTGGTAGGGGTCGGCTATGGCTACACCTTC	.	TRBV5-6	TRBJ1-2	.
CASSGGSYNEQFF	TGTGCCAGCAGCGGGGGGTCCTACAATGAGCAGTTCTTC	.	TRBV9	TRBJ2-1	.
CASSLARGLGYTF	TGTGCCAGCAGTTTAGCCAGGGGGCTTGGCTACACCTTC	once	TRBV28	TRBJ1-2	TRBD1
CASTLPPKGYTF	TGTGCCAGCACCTTACCTCCTAAGGGCTACACCTTC	.	TRBV5-4	TRBJ1-2	.
CASSSLQGNQPQHF	TGTGCCAGCAGTTCCCTCCAGGGCAATCAGCCCCAGCATTTT	medium-sized	TRBV28	TRBJ1-5	.
CASRLSINNEQFF	TGTGCCAGCAGGCTTAGTATCAACAATGAGCAGTTCTTC	.	TRBV6-5	TRBJ2-1	.
CASTPGSSYNEQFF	TGTGCCAGTACTCCCGGGAGCTCCTACAATGAGCAGTTCTTC	.	TRBV2	TRBJ2-1	.
CASSLQGYSNQPQHF	TGTGCCAGCTCGCTACAGGGTTATAGCAATCAGCCCCAGCATTTT	.	TRBV18	TRBJ1-5	.
CATSDRSSGSTYQETQYF	TGTGCCACCAGTGATCGGTCTAGCGGGAGTACCTATCAAGAGACCCAGTACTTC	.	TRBV24-1	TRBJ2-5	TRBD2
CASSSLEGVYGYTF	TGTGCCAGCAGCTCCCTTGAAGGGGTCTATGGCTACACCTTC	.	TRBV7-2	TRBJ1-2	.
CASSVALAGDNEQFF	TGTGCCAGCAGCGTAGCTCTTGCGGGAGACAATGAGCAGTTCTTC	.	TRBV9	TRBJ2-1	TRBD2
CAISSLESMGHYGYTF	TGTGCCATCAGTTCGTTGGAATCTATGGGGCACTATGGCTACACCTTC	.	TRBV10-3	TRBJ1-2	.
CAIQGQGCGELFF	TGTGCCATCCAGGGACAGGGGTGCGGGGAGCTGTTTTTT	.	TRBV10-3	TRBJ2-2	TRBD1
CASSVADDEQFF	TGTGCCAGCAGCGTAGCTGACGATGAGCAGTTCTTC	.	TRBV9	TRBJ2-1	.
CASSQSNGEQYF	TGTGCCAGCAGCCAATCCAATGGGGAGCAGTACTTC	.	TRBV3-1/TRBV3-2	TRBJ2-7	.
CASSLIAVPSYEQYF	TGTGCCAGCAGTTTAATTGCCGTCCCCTCCTACGAGCAGTACTTC	.	TRBV28	TRBJ2-7	.
CASSIRTGNQPQHF	TGTGCCAGTAGTATTAGGACAGGGAATCAGCCCCAGCATTTT	.	TRBV19	TRBJ1-5	TRBD1
CAISEVLAGYEQYF	TGTGCCATCAGTGAGGTTCTAGCGGGGTACGAGCAGTACTTC	.	TRBV10-3	TRBJ2-7	TRBD2
CASSLGINPEQFF	TGTGCCAGCAGCTTGGGAATCAACCCTGAGCAGTTCTTC	.	TRBV5-4	TRBJ2-1	.
CASSQFHEKLFF	TGTGCCAGCAGCCAGTTCCATGAAAAACTGTTTTTT	.	TRBV7-2	TRBJ1-4	.
CASRRPGDTEAFF	TGCGCCAGCAGGAGGCCAGGGGACACTGAAGCTTTCTTT	.	TRBV5-1	TRBJ1-1	.
CASSQEVRAAGDTGELFF	TGTGCCAGCAGCCAAGAAGTCCGGGCAGCGGGAGACACCGGGGAGCTGTTTTTT	.	TRBV3-1/TRBV3-2	TRBJ2-2	TRBD2
CASSVGGTGYTF	TGTGCCAGCAGCGTAGGGGGGACCGGCTACACCTTC	.	TRBV9	TRBJ1-2	.
CASDPGIRTEAFF	TGTGCCAGCGACCCAGGGATACGGACTGAAGCTTTCTTT	.	TRBV19	TRBJ1-1	.
CASSLQGYGYTF	TGTGCCAGCAGCTTACAGGGTTATGGCTACACCTTC	.	TRBV9	TRBJ1-2	.
CASSVGGRNTEAFF	TGTGCCAGCAGTGTCGGGGGTCGGAACACTGAAGCTTTCTTT	.	TRBV2	TRBJ1-1	.
CASSLSPLARGASYNSPLHF	TGTGCCAGCAGTCTTTCTCCCCTGGCAAGGGGCGCGTCCTATAATTCACCCCTCCACTTT	.	TRBV27	TRBJ1-6	.
CASSLGPGSGNTIYF	TGTGCCAGCAGCTTAGGTCCAGGGTCTGGAAACACCATATATTTT	.	TRBV7-2	TRBJ1-3	.
CASSNFGQQPQHF	TGTGCCAGCAGCAACTTCGGTCAACAGCCCCAGCATTTT	.	TRBV7-2	TRBJ1-5	.
CASSQRTGPTDTQYF	TGTGCCAGCAGCCAAAGGACAGGACCCACAGATACGCAGTATTTT	.	TRBV28	TRBJ2-3	TRBD1
CAWSVVDNEQFF	TGTGCCTGGAGTGTGGTGGACAATGAGCAGTTCTTC	once	TRBV30	TRBJ2-1	.
CASIRTSGNTIYF	TGTGCCAGTATCCGTACCTCTGGAAACACCATATATTTT	.	TRBV19	TRBJ1-3	.